The clone carrying this T cell receptor (beta chain) was seen more than once but under ten times. A much larger clone is a single base away; this may be a read error. The sample originates from a study of Graves' ophthalmopathy and Graves' hyperthyroidism. Investigators amplified TCR beta CDR3 regions from RNA transcripts. Second-round multiplex PCR came after first-round RT-PCR with HTBI primers. Each CDR3 protein gets one entry after TCRdb re-called the multiplex PCR reads with MiXCR. The repertoire has over a million distinct CDR3 sequences, 36% of them found once; the top ten carry over 8.5%. The CDR3 consists of 14 residues. The V gene's germline CDR1 is SGHAT and CDR2 FQNNGV. J gave up 5 bases and V 6 bases, and 4 bases lay outside the gene matches.

The sequence came from an adult man with Graves' hyperthyroidism. The chain joins TRBV11-2 to TRBJ1-4; TRBD1 matches at 9 bases. What was sequenced was peripheral blood or thyroid tissue (not recorded which). The CDR3 bases are TGTGCCAGCAGGGACGGACAGGGGAATGAAAAACTGTTTTTT. It encodes CASRDGQGNEKLFF.